The clone carrying this TCR beta chain is medium-sized in the sample. Antigen: not known. The Oncomine TCR Beta short-read assay was applied to DNA of cultured CD4+ T cells. Genomic DNA from cultured CD4+ T cells was extracted. Each CDR3 protein gets one entry after TCRdb re-called the PCR reads with MiXCR. The profile shows approximately 10,000 distinct CDR3 sequences, approximately 22% of them singletons. The source of the sample is a study of vaccination and CD4 T cells after COVID-19. Whole-study findings and limits: A median approximately 83% of convalescent patients' SARS-CoV-2-reactive clones emerged only after vaccination. SARS-CoV-2-reactive clonotypes rose nonsignificantly, with the median going from roughly 19 to 38.

The CDR3 covers 16 residues. Germline assignment: CDR1 MRHNA and CDR2 SNTAGT. V was pared by 8 bases and J by 0 bases, with 10 bases of the junction left unmatched. Treatment described: approximately 10-day PBMC culture with coronavirus spike peptide pools or control peptides (ViraFEST assay). The V call is TRBV6-4, the J call TRBJ1-5; TRBD1 aligns across 7 bases. The clonotype originates from a human donor with COVID-19. Input material: cultured CD4+ T cells from blood. The CDR3 is CASHRGQSLSNQPQHF. CDR3 sequence (DNA): TGTGCCAGCCATAGGGGGCAGTCCCTTAGCAATCAGCCCCAGCATTTT.